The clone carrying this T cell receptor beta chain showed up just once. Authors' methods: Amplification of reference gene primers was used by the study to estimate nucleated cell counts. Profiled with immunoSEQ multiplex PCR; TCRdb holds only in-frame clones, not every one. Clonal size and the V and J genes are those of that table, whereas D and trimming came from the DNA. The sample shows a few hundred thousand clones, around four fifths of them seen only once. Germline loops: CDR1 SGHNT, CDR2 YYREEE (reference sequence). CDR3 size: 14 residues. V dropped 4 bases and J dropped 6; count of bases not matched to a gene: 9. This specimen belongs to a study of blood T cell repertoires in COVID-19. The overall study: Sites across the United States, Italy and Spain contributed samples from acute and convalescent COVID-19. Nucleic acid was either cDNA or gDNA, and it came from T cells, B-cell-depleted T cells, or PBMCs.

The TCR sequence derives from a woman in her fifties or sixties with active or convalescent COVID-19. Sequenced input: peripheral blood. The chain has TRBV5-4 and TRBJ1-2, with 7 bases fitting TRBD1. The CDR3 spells CASSDQAGGNGYTF. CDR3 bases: TGTGCCAGCAGCGACCAAGCAGGGGGTAATGGCTACACCTTC.